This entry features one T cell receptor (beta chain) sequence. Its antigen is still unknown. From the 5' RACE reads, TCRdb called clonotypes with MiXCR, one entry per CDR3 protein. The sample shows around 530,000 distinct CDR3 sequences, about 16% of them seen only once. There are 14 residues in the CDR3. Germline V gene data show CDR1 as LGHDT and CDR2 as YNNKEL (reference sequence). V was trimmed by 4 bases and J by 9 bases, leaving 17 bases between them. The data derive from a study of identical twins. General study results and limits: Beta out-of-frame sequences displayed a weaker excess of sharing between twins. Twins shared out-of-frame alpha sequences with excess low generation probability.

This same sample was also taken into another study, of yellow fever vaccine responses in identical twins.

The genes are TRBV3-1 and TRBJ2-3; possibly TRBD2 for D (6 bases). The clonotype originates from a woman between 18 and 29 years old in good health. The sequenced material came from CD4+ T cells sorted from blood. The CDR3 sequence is CASSPLMVGGTQYF. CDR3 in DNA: TGTGCCAGCAGCCCCCTGATGGTTGGAGGGACGCAGTATTTT.